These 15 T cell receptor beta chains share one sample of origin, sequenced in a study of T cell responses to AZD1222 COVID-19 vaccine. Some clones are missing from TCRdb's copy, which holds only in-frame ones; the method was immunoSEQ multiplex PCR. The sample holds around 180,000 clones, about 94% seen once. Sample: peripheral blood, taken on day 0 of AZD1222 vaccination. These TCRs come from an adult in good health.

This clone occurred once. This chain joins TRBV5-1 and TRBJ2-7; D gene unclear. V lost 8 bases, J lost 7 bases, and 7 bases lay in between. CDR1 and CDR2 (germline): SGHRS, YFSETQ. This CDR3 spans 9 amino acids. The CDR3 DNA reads TGCGCCAGTAGGTTGGAGCAGTACTTC. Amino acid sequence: CASRLEQYF.

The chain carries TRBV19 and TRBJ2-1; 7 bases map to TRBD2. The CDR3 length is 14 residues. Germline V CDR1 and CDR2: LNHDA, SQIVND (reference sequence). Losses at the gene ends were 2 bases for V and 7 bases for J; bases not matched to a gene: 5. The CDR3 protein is CASSIRGRVNEQFF. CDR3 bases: TGTGCCAGTAGTATACGAGGGAGGGTAAATGAGCAGTTCTTC.

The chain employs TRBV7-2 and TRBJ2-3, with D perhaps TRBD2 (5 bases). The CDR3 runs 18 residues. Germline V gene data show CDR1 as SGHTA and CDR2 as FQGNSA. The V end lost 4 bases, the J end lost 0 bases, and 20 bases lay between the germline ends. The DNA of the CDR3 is TGTGCCAGCAGCTCCATCCTAATTGGACTGGGTAGCACAGATACGCAGTATTTT. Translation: CASSSILIGLGSTDTQYF.

The DNA of the CDR3 is TGCGCCAGCAACAAACAGGGGGCCAATGAGCAGTTCTTC. It yields the protein CASNKQGANEQFF. The rearrangement uses TRBV5-1 and TRBJ2-1, with 9 bases identical to TRBD1. Germline V gives CDR1 SGHRS, CDR2 YFSETQ. This CDR3 is 13 amino acids long. V shed 6 bases and J 6 bases; nucleotides not matched to a gene: 4.

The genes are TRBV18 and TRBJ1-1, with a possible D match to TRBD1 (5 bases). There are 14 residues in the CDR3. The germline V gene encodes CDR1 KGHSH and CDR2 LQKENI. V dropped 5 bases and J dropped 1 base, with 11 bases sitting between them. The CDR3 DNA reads TGTGCCAGCTCAATGGGGCTCGAGAACACTGAAGCTTTCTTT. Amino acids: CASSMGLENTEAFF.

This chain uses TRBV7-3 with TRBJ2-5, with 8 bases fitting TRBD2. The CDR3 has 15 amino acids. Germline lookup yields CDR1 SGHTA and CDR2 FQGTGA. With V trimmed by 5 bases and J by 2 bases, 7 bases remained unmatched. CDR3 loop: CASSRTGTSQETQYF. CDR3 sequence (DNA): TGTGCCAGCAGCCGAACCGGGACTAGTCAAGAGACCCAGTACTTC.

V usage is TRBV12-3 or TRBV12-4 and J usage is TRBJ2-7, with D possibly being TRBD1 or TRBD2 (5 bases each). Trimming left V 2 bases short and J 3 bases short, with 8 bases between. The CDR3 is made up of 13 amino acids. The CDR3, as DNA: TGTGCCAGCAGTTTAAGGGGACGCTACGAGCAGTACTTC. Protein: CASSLRGRYEQYF.

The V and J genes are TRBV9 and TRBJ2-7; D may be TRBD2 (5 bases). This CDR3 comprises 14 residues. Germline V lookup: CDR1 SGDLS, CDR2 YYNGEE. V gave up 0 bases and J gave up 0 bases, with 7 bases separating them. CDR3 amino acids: CASSVGGNSYEQYF. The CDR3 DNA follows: TGTGCCAGCAGCGTAGGAGGGAACTCCTACGAGCAGTACTTC.

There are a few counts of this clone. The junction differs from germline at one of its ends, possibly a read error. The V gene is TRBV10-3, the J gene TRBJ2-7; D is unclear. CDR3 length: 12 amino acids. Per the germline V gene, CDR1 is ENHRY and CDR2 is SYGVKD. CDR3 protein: CAGPEFPYERYF. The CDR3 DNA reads TGTGCCGGGCCAGAATTTCCCTACGAGCGGTACTTC.

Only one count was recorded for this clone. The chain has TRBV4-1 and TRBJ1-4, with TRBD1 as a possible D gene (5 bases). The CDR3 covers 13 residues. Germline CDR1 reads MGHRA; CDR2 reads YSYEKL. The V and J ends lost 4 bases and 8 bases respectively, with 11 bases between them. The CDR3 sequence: CASSLIEGEKLFF. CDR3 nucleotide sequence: TGCGCCAGCAGCCTCATAGAGGGGGAAAAACTGTTTTTT.

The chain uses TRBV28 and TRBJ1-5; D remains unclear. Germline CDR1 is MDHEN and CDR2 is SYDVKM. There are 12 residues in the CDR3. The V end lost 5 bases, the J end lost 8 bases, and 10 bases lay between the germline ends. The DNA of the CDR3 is TGTGCCAGCAGTCCCCAAAGGAAGCCCCAGCATTTT. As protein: CASSPQRKPQHF.

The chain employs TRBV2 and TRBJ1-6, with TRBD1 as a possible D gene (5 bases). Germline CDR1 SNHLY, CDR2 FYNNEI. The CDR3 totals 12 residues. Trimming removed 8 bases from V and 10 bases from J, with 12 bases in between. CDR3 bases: TGTGCCAGCCACGACAGCCCCTCACCCCTCCACTTT. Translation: CASHDSPSPLHF.

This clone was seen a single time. The CDR3 loop reads CATSLGGQPQHF. As DNA, the CDR3 is TGTGCCACCAGTCTCGGGGGTCAGCCCCAGCATTTT. The chain combines TRBV24-1 with TRBJ1-5; tentatively, D is TRBD1 (5 bases). From germline, CDR1 is KGHDR and CDR2 SFDVKD. This CDR3 comprises 12 residues. Trimming left V 6 bases short and J 6 bases short, with 8 bases between.

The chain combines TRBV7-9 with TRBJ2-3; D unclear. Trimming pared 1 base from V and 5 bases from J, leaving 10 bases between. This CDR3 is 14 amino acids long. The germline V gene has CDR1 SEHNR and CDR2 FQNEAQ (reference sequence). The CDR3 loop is CASSLGLGLDTQYF. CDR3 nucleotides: TGTGCCAGCAGCTTAGGTCTCGGCCTAGATACGCAGTATTTT.

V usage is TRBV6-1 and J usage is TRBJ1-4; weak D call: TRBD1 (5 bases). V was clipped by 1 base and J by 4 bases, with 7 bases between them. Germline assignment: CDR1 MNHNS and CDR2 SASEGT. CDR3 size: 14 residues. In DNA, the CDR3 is TGTGCCAGCAGTGAAGGGGGGGGTAATGAAAAACTGTTTTTT. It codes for CASSEGGGNEKLFF.